This note documents a single TCR beta chain sequence. The PCR was carried out with 60 Vbeta primers and 13 Jbeta primers. TCRdb's copy holds only in-frame clones and misses some; the assay was immunoSEQ multiplex PCR. The sample holds 97,000 or so clones, around 80% seen once. This sample was included in a study of cytomegalovirus exposure and HLA in healthy donors. The clonotype comes from a middle-aged man in good health and CMV-seronegative. The sequenced material came from PBMCs.

Here the CDR3 reads CASSPQGLYTEAFF. The DNA for the CDR3 is TGTGCCAGCAGCCCGCAGGGACTCTACACTGAAGCTTTCTTT. This sequence joins TRBV6-6 and TRBJ1-1, with D possibly matching TRBD1 (5 bases). Trimming removed 6 bases at V and 3 bases at J, with 14 bases between. The CDR3 has 14 amino acids. Germline values: CDR1 MNHNY, CDR2 SVGAGI (reference sequence).